The 30 T cell receptor beta chains below all came from one sample that was sequenced in a study of siplizumab effects on memory and regulatory T cells. The protocol was immunoSEQ multiplex PCR, while the TCRdb copy is restricted to in-frame clones and leaves out a portion. This table holds 110,000 or so clones, roughly 91% found once. The specimen sequenced was CD4+ T cells sorted from blood. The origin of the receptors is a human donor in good health.

The V gene is TRBV5-1, the J gene TRBJ2-5, with D perhaps matching TRBD2 (6 bases). Trimming shortened V by 4 bases and J by 7 bases, and 17 bases separated the two germline ends. The CDR3 consists of 14 residues. CDR1 is SGHRS, CDR2 YFSETQ, per germline. Here the CDR3 reads CASSVGISGRTQYF. In nucleotides, the CDR3 is TGCGCCAGCAGCGTCGGAATTAGCGGCAGGACCCAGTACTTC.

This sequence joins TRBV6-1 and TRBJ1-1; tentatively, D is TRBD1 (5 bases). Deletions cut 6 bases from V and 7 bases from J, with 15 bases between. Germline CDR1 reads MNHNS; CDR2 reads SASEGT. CDR3 length equals 13 residues. In DNA form, the CDR3 reads TGTGCCAGCAGGAAGTACGGGAGGGGTGAAGCTTTCTTT. Its translation is CASRKYGRGEAFF.

DNA of the CDR3: TGTGCCTGGAGTAAGGACAGAAATCAGCCCCAGCATTTT. Translation: CAWSKDRNQPQHF. The chain employs TRBV30 and TRBJ1-5, with D perhaps TRBD1 (6 bases). V shed 2 bases and J shed 4 bases, with 9 bases lying between them. CDR1 is GTSNPN, CDR2 SVGIG, per germline (reference sequence). This CDR3 is 13 amino acids long. Combining the CDR3 with reference TRBV30 and TRBJ1-5 gives the whole variable domain SQTIHQWPATLVQPVGSPLSLECTVEGTSNPNLYWYRQAAGRGLQLLFYSVGIGQISSEVPQNLSASRPQDRQFILSSKKLLLSDSGFYLCAWSKDRNQPQHFGDGTRLSIL.

The chain joins TRBV11-3 to TRBJ2-7; 7 bases are shared with TRBD1. In germline, CDR1 is SGHNT, CDR2 YENEEA. Losses at the gene ends were 5 bases for V and 0 bases for J; bases not matched to a gene: 4. The CDR3 extends over 14 amino acids. The CDR3 is CASSRRDSSYEQYF. The CDR3 DNA follows: TGTGCCAGCAGCCGCCGGGACAGCTCCTACGAGCAGTACTTC.

The chain joins TRBV2 to TRBJ1-1; the D is unclear. Germline V gene sequence: CDR1 SNHLY, CDR2 FYNNEI. This CDR3 has 13 amino acids. V was pared by 3 bases and J by 7 bases, with 12 bases between. Written as DNA, the CDR3 is TGTGCCAGCAGTGAGATGGACGCACTTGAAGCTTTCTTT. Its translation: CASSEMDALEAFF.

V is TRBV27 and J is TRBJ2-3; 7 bases are a match to TRBD2. CDR3 length: 15 amino acids. V shed 8 bases and J 2 bases; nucleotides not matched to a gene: 10. Germline CDR1 reads MNHEY; CDR2 reads SMNVEV (reference sequence). In DNA form, the CDR3 reads TGTGCCAGCCAATGGCGGCGGGAGTACACAGATACGCAGTATTTT. Protein sequence: CASQWRREYTDTQYF.

The V gene is TRBV15, the J gene TRBJ2-2; D not certain. Germline values: CDR1 LNHNV, CDR2 YYDKDF (reference sequence). The CDR3 is 11 residues long. Deletions cut 8 bases from V and 6 bases from J, with 7 bases between. The CDR3 DNA is TGTGCCACCCATTTTGCCGGGGAGCTGTTTTTT. Its translation: CATHFAGELFF.

The rearrangement uses TRBV6-5 and TRBJ2-1; D uncertain. The CDR3 contains 16 residues. Germline CDR1 reads MNHEY; CDR2 reads SVGAGI. The V end was cut by 4 bases, the J end by 7 bases, with 20 bases between. The CDR3: CASSFGPPPLGNEQFF. The CDR3 DNA reads as TGTGCCAGCAGTTTTGGACCTCCCCCCCTTGGGAATGAGCAGTTCTTC.

The chain joins TRBV10-3 to TRBJ1-6; D unresolved. Germline V lookup: CDR1 ENHRY, CDR2 SYGVKD. The ends were cut back, 6 bases at V and 7 bases at J, with 19 bases in the middle. The CDR3 covers 16 residues. Written as DNA, the CDR3 is TGTGCCATCAGAGGCAATTCGGGAGGGCCCAATTCACCCCTCCACTTT. It translates to CAIRGNSGGPNSPLHF.

This chain uses TRBV5-1 with TRBJ2-7; D ambiguous. V lost 2 bases, J lost 3 bases, and 12 bases lay in between. Germline CDR1 reads SGHRS; CDR2 reads YFSETQ. This CDR3 has 14 residues. CDR3 sequence (DNA): TGCGCCAGCAGCTTACCTTCGGTAAGCTACGAGCAGTACTTC. This gives the protein CASSLPSVSYEQYF.

This rearrangement joins TRBV19 to TRBJ1-1, with TRBD1 matching over 12 bases. Germline CDR1 and CDR2: LNHDA and SQIVND (reference sequence). This CDR3 has 16 residues. V lost 6 bases to trimming and J lost 1 base; unmatched junction nucleotides: 6. The CDR3 is CASRSGTGGRNTEAFF. CDR3 coding DNA: TGTGCCAGTAGGTCCGGGACAGGGGGCAGGAACACTGAAGCTTTCTTT.

The rearrangement links TRBV30 to TRBJ2-7; unclear D gene. The germline gives CDR1 GTSNPN, CDR2 SVGIG (reference sequence). This CDR3 contains 14 residues. Trimming left V 1 base short and J 0 bases short, with 10 bases between. The CDR3 DNA sequence: TGTGCCTGGAGTGGGTCAGCTCACTCCTACGAGCAGTACTTC. Translation: CAWSGSAHSYEQYF.

The chain combines TRBV4-3 with TRBJ1-4, with TRBD1 as a possible D gene (5 bases). V was pared by 0 bases and J by 7 bases, with 12 bases between. The germline CDR1 and CDR2 sequences are LGHNA and YSLEER. This CDR3 has 15 residues. The CDR3 nucleotides read TGCGCCAGCAGCCAAGATGGGGGGGAGCGTGAAAAACTGTTTTTT. This codes for CASSQDGGEREKLFF.

CDR3 amino acids: CSADRGRETQYF. CDR3 sequence (DNA): TGCAGCGCGGACAGGGGGCGAGAGACCCAGTACTTC. The chain carries TRBV29-1 and TRBJ2-5, with 11 bases identical to TRBD1. CDR3 length equals 12 residues. The V gene end was trimmed by 7 bases and the J gene end by 4 bases; junction bases not matched to a gene: 2. CDR1 SQVTM and CDR2 ANQGSEA come from the germline V gene.

V gene TRBV7-3 combines with J gene TRBJ1-1; D remains ambiguous. CDR3 length: 15 residues. The V gene's germline CDR1 is SGHTA and CDR2 FQGTGA. The ends were cut back, 8 bases at V and 1 base at J, with 17 bases in the middle. The CDR3, as DNA: TGTGCCAGCGCAACTGACGGGAGTCCGAACACTGAAGCTTTCTTT. Translating it yields CASATDGSPNTEAFF.

V usage is TRBV25-1 and J usage is TRBJ2-2, with TRBD1 as a possible D gene (5 bases). With 6 bases removed from V and 2 bases from J, the gap between germline ends came to 19 bases. The CDR3 totals 17 residues. Germline CDR1 and CDR2: MGHDK and SYGVNS. The CDR3 nucleotides read TGTGCCAGCAGCCGATTCAAAGGGGATCCTAACACCGGGGAGCTGTTTTTT. It encodes CASSRFKGDPNTGELFF.

The chain couples TRBV29-1 to TRBJ2-5; perhaps TRBD2 as D (5 bases). The germline CDR1 and CDR2 sequences are SQVTM and ANQGSEA. V lost 7 bases and J lost 4, with 13 bases in between. The CDR3 is 12 amino acids. For the CDR3, the DNA is TGCAGCGACCTCGGCGGGCGAGAGACCCAGTACTTC. Amino acids: CSDLGGRETQYF.

The chain is built from TRBV19 and TRBJ2-2; D is ambiguous. Germline V gene sequence: CDR1 LNHDA, CDR2 SQIVND (reference sequence). The length of the CDR3 is 11 residues. With 6 bases removed from V and 6 bases from J, the gap between germline ends came to 5 bases. CDR3 amino acids: CASRLAGELFF. The CDR3 DNA reads TGTGCCAGTAGGTTGGCCGGGGAGCTGTTTTTT.

The chain carries TRBV5-5 and TRBJ1-4, with a tentative D call TRBD1 (6 bases). V was shortened by 3 bases and J by 7 bases, with 13 bases between the two germline ends. This CDR3 has 14 amino acids. Germline-derived CDR1 and CDR2 are SGHKS and YYEKEE (reference sequence). This chain's CDR3 is CASSSKQGVEKLFF. CDR3 in DNA: TGTGCCAGCAGCTCGAAACAGGGTGTTGAAAAACTGTTTTTT.

The chain carries TRBV7-2 and TRBJ1-1, with D maybe TRBD1 (6 bases). There are 14 residues in the CDR3. Trimming took 5 bases from V and 4 from J, leaving 14 bases between them. Germline CDR1 is SGHTA and CDR2 is FQGNSA. The chain's CDR3 is CASSRDQGSTEAFF. The CDR3 DNA follows: TGTGCCAGCAGCCGAGACCAGGGGAGCACTGAAGCTTTCTTT.

This clone was seen only once. The gene calls are TRBV7-9 and TRBJ2-5; 9 nucleotides match TRBD2. CDR3 length: 16 amino acids. Losses at the gene ends were 2 bases for V and 1 base for J; bases not matched to a gene: 5. Germline values: CDR1 SEHNR, CDR2 FQNEAQ (reference sequence). The chain's CDR3 is CASSLLASGVQETQYF. The CDR3 nucleotides read TGTGCCAGCAGCTTATTGGCTAGCGGGGTCCAAGAGACCCAGTACTTC.

The gene calls are TRBV19 and TRBJ2-1; 10 bases align to TRBD1. This CDR3 has 22 residues. V dropped 3 bases and J dropped 0; count of bases not matched to a gene: 20. Per germline, CDR1 LNHDA and CDR2 SQIVND (reference sequence). The CDR3 spells CASSIPLGTGETSRSSYNEQFF. CDR3 bases: TGTGCCAGTAGTATTCCCCTGGGGACAGGGGAAACTTCACGCAGCTCCTACAATGAGCAGTTCTTC. The complete variable domain, with remaining parts taken from reference TRBV19 and TRBJ2-1, reads DGGITQSPKYLFRKEGQNVTLSCEQNLNHDAMYWYRQDPGQGLRLIYYSQIVNDFQKGDIAEGYSVSREKKESFPLTVTSAQKNPTAFYLCASSIPLGTGETSRSSYNEQFFGPGTRLTVL.

The V gene is TRBV7-3, the J gene TRBJ2-1; 12 bases fit TRBD2. V dropped 5 bases and J dropped 6; count of bases not matched to a gene: 5. The CDR3 has 15 residues. CDR1 is SGHTA, CDR2 FQGTGA, per germline. The CDR3 DNA follows: TGTGCCAGCAGCCTAGCGGGAGGGCCGAGCAATGAGCAGTTCTTC. This codes for CASSLAGGPSNEQFF. Variable domain in full (rest from reference TRBV7-3 and TRBJ2-1): GAGVSQTPSNKVTEKGKYVELRCDPISGHTALYWYRQSLGQGPEFLIYFQGTGAADDSGLPNDRFFAVRPEGSVSTLKIQRTERGDSAVYLCASSLAGGPSNEQFFGPGTRLTVL.

The chain joins TRBV4-1 to TRBJ1-5, with D unresolved. Germline lookup yields CDR1 MGHRA and CDR2 YSYEKL. The length of the CDR3 is 16 residues. V lost 0 bases and J 0 bases, leaving 9 bases between the germline ends. CDR3 sequence (DNA): TGCGCCAGCAGCCAAGACCAGCTCTTTAGCAATCAGCCCCAGCATTTT. Translation gives CASSQDQLFSNQPQHF.

The rearrangement links TRBV5-1 to TRBJ2-7, with D possibly being TRBD1 (5 bases). Trimming removed 5 bases at V and 6 bases at J, with 6 bases between. Germline values: CDR1 SGHRS, CDR2 YFSETQ. CDR3 size: 10 residues. The CDR3 DNA is TGCGCCAGCAGAGGGGTCGAGCAGTACTTC. Amino acid sequence: CASRGVEQYF.

This chain uses TRBV30 with TRBJ1-2; D uncertain. Trimming cost V 0 bases and J 8 bases, with 16 bases left between them. The CDR3 totals 14 residues. Germline assignment: CDR1 GTSNPN and CDR2 SVGIG (reference sequence). As DNA, the CDR3 is TGTGCCTGGAGTGTATTGGAGGGTCAGCGCGGCTACACCTTC. It specifies CAWSVLEGQRGYTF.

The table lists this clone with a few counts. This chain uses TRBV7-8 with TRBJ2-2; tentatively, D is TRBD2 (5 bases). In germline, CDR1 is SGHVS, CDR2 FQNEAQ. The CDR3 covers 16 residues. With 0 bases removed from V and 5 bases from J, the gap between germline ends came to 13 bases. CDR3 loop: CASSLAGFGGTGELFF. The CDR3 nucleotides are TGTGCCAGCAGCTTAGCGGGGTTTGGCGGGACCGGGGAGCTGTTTTTT.

The CDR3 DNA reads as TGTGCCACCAGCAGACCTCCCCTAGCTGAAGCTTTCTTT. It codes for CATSRPPLAEAFF. The genes are TRBV15 and TRBJ1-1; D uncertain. Trimming cost V 2 bases and J 6 bases, with 10 bases left between them. The CDR3 consists of 13 residues. Germline CDR1 reads LNHNV; CDR2 reads YYDKDF (reference sequence).

This chain joins TRBV6-5 and TRBJ1-1, with no clear D. The CDR3 spans 13 residues. Trimming stripped 7 bases from V and 0 bases from J, with 9 bases between. Germline CDR1 MNHEY, CDR2 SVGAGI. CDR3 coding DNA: TGTGCCAGCAAAATCAGGCTGAACACTGAAGCTTTCTTT. Amino acid sequence: CASKIRLNTEAFF.

The chain combines TRBV7-9 with TRBJ1-1; D is ambiguous. This CDR3 contains 16 residues. V was clipped by 4 bases and J by 7 bases, with 22 bases between them. CDR1 and CDR2 from the germline V gene are SEHNR and FQNEAQ (reference sequence). CDR3 protein: CASSSGLEVQLGEAFF. CDR3 DNA sequence: TGTGCCAGCAGCTCCGGACTGGAAGTACAGCTGGGTGAAGCTTTCTTT.